This T cell receptor (beta chain) derives from a study of CD8 T cells in Susac syndrome. Germline-derived CDR1 and CDR2 are GTSNPN and SVGIG (reference sequence). The CDR3 has 13 residues. The V end lost 3 bases, the J end lost 2 bases, and 10 bases lay between the germline ends. From blood CD8+ and CD4+ T cells, the TCR beta chain was sequenced. Negative isolation yielded CD4+ and CD8+ T cells, and FACS enriched TEMRA cells. The RNA, about 0.45 to 1 ug, was put through reverse transcription using random hexamers. A single record per CDR3 protein comes from TCRdb applying MiXCR to the immunoSEQ multiplex PCR reads. The profile shows 330,000 or so distinct CDR3 sequences, 75% to 90% of them singletons.

The sequence was obtained from a human donor with multiple sclerosis. V usage is TRBV30 and J usage is TRBJ2-5; no clear D gene. The sequencing input was CD8+ T cells from PBMCs. In DNA, the CDR3 is TGTGCCTGGAGGCACCTTTCACAAGAGACCCAGTACTTC. Protein product: CAWRHLSQETQYF.